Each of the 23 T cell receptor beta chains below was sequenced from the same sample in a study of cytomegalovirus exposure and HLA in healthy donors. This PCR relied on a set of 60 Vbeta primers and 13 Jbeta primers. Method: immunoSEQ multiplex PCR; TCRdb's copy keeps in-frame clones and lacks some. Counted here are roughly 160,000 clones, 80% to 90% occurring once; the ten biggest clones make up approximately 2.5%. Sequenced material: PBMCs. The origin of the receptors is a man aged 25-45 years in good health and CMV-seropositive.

CDR3 DNA sequence: TGTGCCAGCAGCTTAGCCCCAGGGGGCGATTTGAACACTGAAGCTTTCTTT. This codes for CASSLAPGGDLNTEAFF. This chain uses TRBV11-2 with TRBJ1-1; 8 nucleotides match TRBD1. With V trimmed by 1 base and J by 0 bases, 7 bases remained unmatched. The CDR3 sequence is 17 residues long. Germline-derived CDR1 and CDR2 are SGHAT and FQNNGV.

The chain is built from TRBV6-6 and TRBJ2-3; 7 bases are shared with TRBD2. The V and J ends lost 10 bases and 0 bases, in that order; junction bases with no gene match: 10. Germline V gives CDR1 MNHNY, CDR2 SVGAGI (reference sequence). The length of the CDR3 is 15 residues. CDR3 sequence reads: CATLPQRGSTDTQYF. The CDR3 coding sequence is TGTGCCACCCTACCCCAGCGGGGAAGCACAGATACGCAGTATTTT.

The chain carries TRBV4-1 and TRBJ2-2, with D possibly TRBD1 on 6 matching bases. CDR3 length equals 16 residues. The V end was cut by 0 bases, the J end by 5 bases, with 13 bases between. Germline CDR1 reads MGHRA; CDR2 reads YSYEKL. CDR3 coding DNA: TGCGCCAGCAGCCAAGAAATTACAGGGTCAACCGGGGAGCTGTTTTTT. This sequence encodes CASSQEITGSTGELFF.

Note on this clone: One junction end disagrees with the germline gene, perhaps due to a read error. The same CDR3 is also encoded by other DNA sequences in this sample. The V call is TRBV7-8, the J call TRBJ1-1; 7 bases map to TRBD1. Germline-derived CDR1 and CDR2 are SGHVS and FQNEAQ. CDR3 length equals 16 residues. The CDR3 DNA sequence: TGTGCCAGCAGCCCACGGCCGCCAGGGGGGAACACTGAAGCTTTCTTC. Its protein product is CASSPRPPGGNTEAFF.

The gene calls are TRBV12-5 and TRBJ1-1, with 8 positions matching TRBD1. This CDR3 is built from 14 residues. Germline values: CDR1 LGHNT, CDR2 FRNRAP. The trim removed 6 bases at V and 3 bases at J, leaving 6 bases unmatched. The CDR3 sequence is CASGLGQDYTEAFF. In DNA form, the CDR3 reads TGTGCTAGTGGCCTGGGACAGGACTACACTGAAGCTTTCTTT. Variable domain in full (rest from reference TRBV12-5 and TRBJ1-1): DARVTQTPRHKVTEMGQEVTMRCQPILGHNTVFWYRQTMMQGLELLAYFRNRAPLDDSGMPKDRFSAEMPDATLATLKIQPSEPRDSAVYFCASGLGQDYTEAFFGQGTRLTVV.

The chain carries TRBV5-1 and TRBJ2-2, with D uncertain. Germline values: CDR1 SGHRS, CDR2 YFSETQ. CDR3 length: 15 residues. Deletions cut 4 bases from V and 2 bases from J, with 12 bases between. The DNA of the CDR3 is TGCGCCAGCAGCCCGACCGGAGCAAACACCGGGGAGCTGTTTTTT. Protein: CASSPTGANTGELFF.

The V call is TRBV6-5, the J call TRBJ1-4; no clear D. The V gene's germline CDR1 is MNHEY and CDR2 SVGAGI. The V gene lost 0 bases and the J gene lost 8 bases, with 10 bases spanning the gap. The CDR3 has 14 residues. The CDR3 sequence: CASSYSLNGEKLFF. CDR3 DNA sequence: TGTGCCAGCAGTTACTCTCTCAACGGGGAAAAACTGTTTTTT.

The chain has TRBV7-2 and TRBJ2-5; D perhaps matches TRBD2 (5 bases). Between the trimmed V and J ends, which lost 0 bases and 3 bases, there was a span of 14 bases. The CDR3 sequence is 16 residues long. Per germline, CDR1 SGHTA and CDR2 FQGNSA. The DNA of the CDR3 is TGTGCCAGCAGCTTAGCGAGGGCTAATGGGAAAGAGACCCAGTACTTC. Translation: CASSLARANGKETQYF.

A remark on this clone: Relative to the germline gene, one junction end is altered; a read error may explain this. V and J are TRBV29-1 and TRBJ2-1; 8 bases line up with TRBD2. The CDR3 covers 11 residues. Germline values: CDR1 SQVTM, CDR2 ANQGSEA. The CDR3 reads CSVPRGLGVLF. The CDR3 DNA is TGCAGCGTTCCAAGGGGACTAGGGGTCCTCTTC.

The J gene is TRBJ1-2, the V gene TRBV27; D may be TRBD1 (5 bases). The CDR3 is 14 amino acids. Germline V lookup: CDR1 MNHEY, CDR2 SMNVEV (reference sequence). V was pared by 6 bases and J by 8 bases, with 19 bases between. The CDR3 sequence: CASSLSQGGGGYTF. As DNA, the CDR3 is TGTGCCAGCAGCCTCTCCCAGGGAGGCGGAGGCTACACCTTC.

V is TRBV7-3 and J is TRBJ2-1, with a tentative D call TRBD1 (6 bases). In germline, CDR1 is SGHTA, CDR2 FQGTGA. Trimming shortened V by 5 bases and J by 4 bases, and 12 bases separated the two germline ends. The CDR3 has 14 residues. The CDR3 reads CASSPDSRYNEQFF. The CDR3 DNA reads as TGTGCCAGCAGCCCGGACAGCCGATACAATGAGCAGTTCTTC.

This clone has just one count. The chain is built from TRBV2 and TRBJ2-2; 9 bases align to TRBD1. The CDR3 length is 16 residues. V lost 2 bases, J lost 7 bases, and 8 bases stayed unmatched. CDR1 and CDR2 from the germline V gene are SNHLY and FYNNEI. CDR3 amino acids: CASSELGQGYSGELFF. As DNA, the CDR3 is TGTGCCAGCAGTGAATTGGGACAGGGCTATAGCGGGGAGCTGTTTTTT.

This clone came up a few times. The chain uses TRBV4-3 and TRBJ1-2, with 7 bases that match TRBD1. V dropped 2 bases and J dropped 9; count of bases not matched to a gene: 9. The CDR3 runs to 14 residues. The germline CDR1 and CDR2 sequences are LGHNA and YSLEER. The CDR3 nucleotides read TGCGCCAGCAGCCAAACACCGGGACAGAGCCGCTACACCTTC. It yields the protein CASSQTPGQSRYTF.

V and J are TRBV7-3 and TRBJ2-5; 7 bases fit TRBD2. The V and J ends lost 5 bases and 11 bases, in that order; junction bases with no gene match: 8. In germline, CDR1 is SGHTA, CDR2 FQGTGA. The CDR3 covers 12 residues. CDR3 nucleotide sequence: TGTGCCAGCAGCGAAGGGAGGGGTCCACAGTACTTC. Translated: CASSEGRGPQYF.

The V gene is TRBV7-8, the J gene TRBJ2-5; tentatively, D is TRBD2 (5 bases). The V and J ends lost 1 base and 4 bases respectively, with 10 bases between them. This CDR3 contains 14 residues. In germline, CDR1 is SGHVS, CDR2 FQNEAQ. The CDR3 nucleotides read TGTGCCAGCAGCTTAGGAGGGTGGGGAGAGACCCAGTACTTC. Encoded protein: CASSLGGWGETQYF.

The CDR3 DNA is TGTGCCAGCAGTTTTTTCTCAGGGGACAATCAGCCCCAGCATTTT. Protein product: CASSFFSGDNQPQHF. The chain combines TRBV28 with TRBJ1-5, with D perhaps matching TRBD1 (6 bases). V lost 3 bases, J lost 3 bases, and 12 bases lay in between. Germline V CDR1 and CDR2: MDHEN, SYDVKM. The CDR3 runs 15 residues.

As DNA, the CDR3 is TGTGCCAGCAGCTGGGGACAGGGGGGACTAGAAGAGACCCAGTACTTC. It translates to CASSWGQGGLEETQYF. This chain connects TRBV5-5 to TRBJ2-5; 11 bases are shared with TRBD1. The V and J ends lost 3 bases and 3 bases, in that order; junction bases with no gene match: 7. Germline values: CDR1 SGHKS, CDR2 YYEKEE (reference sequence). This CDR3 region has 16 residues.

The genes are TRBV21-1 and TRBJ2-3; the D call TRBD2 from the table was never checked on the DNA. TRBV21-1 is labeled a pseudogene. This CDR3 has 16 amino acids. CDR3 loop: CASSKATSECTDTQYF. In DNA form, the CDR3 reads TGTGCCAGCAGCAAAGCTACTAGCGAATGCACAGATACGCAGTATTTT.

CDR3 residues: CASSVGGGGYEQYF. The CDR3, as DNA: TGTGCCAGCAGCGTAGGGGGTGGAGGCTACGAGCAGTACTTC. The chain uses TRBV9 and TRBJ2-7; the D gene is possibly TRBD2 (5 bases). This CDR3 has 14 residues. Looked up from germline, CDR1 is SGDLS and CDR2 is YYNGEE. V lost 0 bases and J 3 bases, leaving 10 bases between the germline ends.

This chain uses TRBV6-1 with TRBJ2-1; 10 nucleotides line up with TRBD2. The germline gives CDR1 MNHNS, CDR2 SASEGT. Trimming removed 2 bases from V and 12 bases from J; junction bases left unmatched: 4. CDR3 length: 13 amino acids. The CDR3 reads CASSELAGVGQFF. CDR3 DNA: TGTGCCAGCAGTGAACTAGCGGGAGTAGGGCAGTTCTTC.

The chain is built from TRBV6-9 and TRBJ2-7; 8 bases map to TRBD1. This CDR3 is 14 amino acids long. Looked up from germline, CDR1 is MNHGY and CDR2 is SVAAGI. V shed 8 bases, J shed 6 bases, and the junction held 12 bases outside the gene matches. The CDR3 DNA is TGTGCCAGCCCGGGGAGACAGGGGCAAGTCGAGCAGTACGTC. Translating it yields CASPGRQGQVEQYV.

The CDR3 sequence is CASSWGSGYNEQFF. CDR3 coding DNA: TGTGCCAGCAGCTGGGGTAGCGGATACAATGAGCAGTTCTTC. The genes are TRBV7-6 and TRBJ2-1; tentatively, D is TRBD2 (6 bases). Germline V gene lookup returns CDR1 SGHVS and CDR2 FNYEAQ. This CDR3 has 14 residues. The V end was cut by 4 bases, the J end by 4 bases, with 11 bases between.

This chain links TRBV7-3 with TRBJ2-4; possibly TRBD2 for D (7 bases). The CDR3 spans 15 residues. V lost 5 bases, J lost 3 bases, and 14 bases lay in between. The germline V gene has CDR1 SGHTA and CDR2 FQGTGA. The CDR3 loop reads CASSPGGSGKNIQYF. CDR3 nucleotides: TGTGCCAGCAGCCCGGGGGGCTCGGGCAAAAACATTCAGTACTTC.